These 27 T cell receptor beta chains came from one sample sequenced in a study of beta chain features in type 1 diabetes. These receptors' targets are unknown. All of the isolated RNA was reverse transcribed, so expressed TCRB transcripts were sequenced. Using immunoSEQ multiplex PCR, the repertoire was profiled, and TCRdb retains in-frame clones only, with some absent. The sample contains more than 95,000 clones, 25% to 35% of which appear only once. Findings and caveats of the study: For Type 1 diabetes patients, all four CD4+ subsets carried TCRB CDR3s that were moderately but significantly shorter.

What was sequenced was central memory CD4+ T cells from blood. Receptors were obtained from a woman aged 18-29 years with type 1 diabetes.

The chain combines TRBV7-2 with TRBJ2-5; 11 positions match TRBD1. Trimming cost V 5 bases and J 3 bases; bases outside gene matches: 8. The CDR3 length is 16 residues. From germline, CDR1 is SGHTA and CDR2 FQGNSA. The CDR3 nucleotides are TGTGCCAGCAGCCAGGGCCCGGGACAGGGGGAAGAGACCCAGTACTTC. This gives the protein CASSQGPGQGEETQYF. Variable domain in full (rest from reference TRBV7-2 and TRBJ2-5): GAGVSQSPSNKVTEKGKDVELRCDPISGHTALYWYRQSLGQGLEFLIYFQGNSAPDKSGLPSDRFSAERTGGSVSTLTIQRTQQEDSAVYLCASSQGPGQGEETQYFGPGTRLLVL.

This chain uses TRBV7-8 with TRBJ1-2; possible D gene TRBD1, 5 bases. Germline loops: CDR1 SGHVS, CDR2 FQNEAQ. V was pared by 5 bases and J by 2 bases, with 15 bases between. The CDR3 has 15 residues. CDR3 sequence: CASSLNSRGNYGYTF. CDR3 DNA: TGTGCCAGCAGCCTCAATAGTCGGGGGAACTATGGCTACACCTTC.

This rearrangement joins TRBV28 to TRBJ2-1; D is uncertain. The length of the CDR3 is 15 residues. Germline CDR1 MDHEN, CDR2 SYDVKM. Trimming took 5 bases from V and 9 from J, leaving 20 bases between them. This CDR3 reads CASSQVGVTLGEQFF. In DNA, the CDR3 is TGTGCCAGCAGTCAGGTGGGCGTCACCCTCGGTGAGCAGTTCTTC.

This clone was seen only a few times. The V gene is TRBV4-2, the J gene TRBJ2-7; 7 bases line up with TRBD2. CDR1 is LGHNA and CDR2 is YNFKEQ in the germline V gene. The V and J ends lost 4 bases and 6 bases, in that order; junction bases with no gene match: 9. This CDR3 spans 14 amino acids. CDR3 nucleotides: TGTGCCAGCAGCCCGACTAGCCCTCTACGCGAGCAGTACTTC. The encoded protein is CASSPTSPLREQYF.

This clone turned up a few times. V usage is TRBV10-1 and J usage is TRBJ2-3; 7 bases are a match to TRBD2. From germline, CDR1 is WNHNN and CDR2 SYGVQD (reference sequence). The CDR3 covers 13 residues. The V segment lost 6 bases and the J segment 3 bases; nucleotides outside the gene matches: 3. CDR3 DNA sequence: TGCGCCAGCAGCGTGGGGGGGACAGATACGCAGTATTTT. Amino acid sequence: CASSVGGTDTQYF.

CDR3: CATSRDLERGRHEQFF. In DNA form, the CDR3 reads TGTGCCACCAGCAGAGATTTGGAGCGGGGGAGGCATGAGCAGTTCTTC. The genes are TRBV15 and TRBJ2-1, with 8 bases matching TRBD2. The CDR3 length is 16 residues. V lost 0 bases, J lost 8 bases, and 9 bases stayed unmatched. Germline-derived CDR1 and CDR2 are LNHNV and YYDKDF (reference sequence).

This clone was picked up a small number of times. The chain combines TRBV6-1 with TRBJ2-1; TRBD2 might be the D (5 bases). V was clipped by 1 base and J by 8 bases, with 18 bases between them. This CDR3 is 16 amino acids long. Per the germline V gene, CDR1 is MNHNS and CDR2 is SASEGT. In DNA, the CDR3 is TGTGCCAGCAGTGAAGGGACTCATCGTGCCCTGGATGAGCAGTTCTTC. Translating gives CASSEGTHRALDEQFF.

J is TRBJ2-7 and V is TRBV5-4, with D possibly matching TRBD2 (6 bases). CDR3 length equals 14 residues. V was trimmed by 0 bases and J by 7 bases, leaving 14 bases between them. CDR1 is SGHNT, CDR2 YYREEE, per germline (reference sequence). The CDR3: CASSLGDWRGEQYF. DNA of the CDR3: TGTGCCAGCAGCTTGGGGGACTGGCGTGGGGAGCAGTACTTC.

This clone showed up just a few times. The rearrangement uses TRBV28 and TRBJ1-1; tentatively, D is TRBD1 (5 bases). Trimming pared 10 bases from V and 3 bases from J, leaving 9 bases between. Germline V CDR1 and CDR2: MDHEN, SYDVKM. This CDR3 region has 11 residues. Here the CDR3 reads CATNRYTEAFF. The CDR3, as DNA: TGTGCCACTAACAGGTACACTGAAGCTTTCTTT.

The chain has TRBV11-2 and TRBJ1-2; D gene uncertain. CDR1 is SGHAT, CDR2 FQNNGV, per germline. Trimming cost V 0 bases and J 7 bases, with 9 bases left between them. This CDR3 contains 13 residues. CDR3 nucleotide sequence: TGTGCCAGCAGCTTAGATCTATCCGGTGGCTACACCTTC. This gives the protein CASSLDLSGGYTF.

This clone was seen a few times. The chain employs TRBV10-1 and TRBJ2-5; 9 bases fit TRBD2. Trimming at V came to 3 bases and at J to 5 bases, leaving 13 bases not matched to a gene. Germline CDR1 is WNHNN and CDR2 is SYGVQD (reference sequence). The CDR3 loop spans 17 amino acids. The CDR3 DNA reads TGCGCCAGCAGTGAAAACTTGGCGGGAGGGCCGCGGGAGACCCAGTACTTC. Protein: CASSENLAGGPRETQYF.

The CDR3 DNA is TGCGCCAGCAGCTTGGTTGGGGCAATGAACACTGAAGCTTTCTTT. Translating gives CASSLVGAMNTEAFF. J is TRBJ1-1 and V is TRBV5-1, with a tentative D call TRBD1 (5 bases). Germline values: CDR1 SGHRS, CDR2 YFSETQ. The CDR3 length is 15 residues. Trimming removed 0 bases from V and 0 bases from J, with 9 bases in between.

This rearrangement joins TRBV5-1 to TRBJ2-4; 7 bases line up with TRBD1. The CDR3 contains 17 residues. Per germline, CDR1 SGHRS and CDR2 YFSETQ. The V segment lost 4 bases and the J segment 1 base; nucleotides outside the gene matches: 11. This CDR3 is CASSSYPDREAKNIQYF. CDR3 bases: TGCGCCAGCAGCAGCTATCCCGACAGGGAGGCCAAAAACATTCAGTACTTC.

The chain couples TRBV30 to TRBJ1-1; TRBD1 matches 9 bases. The CDR3 is 15 amino acids. In germline, CDR1 is GTSNPN, CDR2 SVGIG (reference sequence). V was clipped by 5 bases and J by 10 bases; unmatched bases: 17. CDR3 DNA sequence: TGTGCCTGGGGGCGGGACAGGGCCATTGTAAAGGGAGCTTTCTTT. Translation gives CAWGRDRAIVKGAFF. Full variable domain (remainder filled in from reference TRBV30 and TRBJ1-1): SQTIHQWPATLVQPVGSPLSLECTVEGTSNPNLYWYRQAAGRGLQLLFYSVGIGQISSEVPQNLSASRPQDRQFILSSKKLLLSDSGFYLCAWGRDRAIVKGAFFGQGTRLTVV.

The chain is built from TRBV7-3 and TRBJ2-2; 8 bases are shared with TRBD2. The CDR3 spans 19 residues. The V segment lost 3 bases and the J segment 2 bases; nucleotides outside the gene matches: 14. The germline CDR1 and CDR2 sequences are SGHTA and FQGTGA. The CDR3 sequence is CASSLGILSGRRNTGELFF. CDR3 DNA: TGTGCCAGCAGCTTGGGGATATTAAGCGGGAGAAGAAACACCGGGGAGCTGTTTTTT.

This clone was counted only a few times. The chain joins TRBV7-9 to TRBJ2-7, with 8 positions matching TRBD2. In germline, CDR1 is SEHNR, CDR2 FQNEAQ (reference sequence). The CDR3 consists of 17 residues. With 4 bases clipped from V and 0 bases from J, the junction kept 11 bases outside the gene matches. The CDR3: CASSSPGGSGSSYEQYF. The CDR3 DNA reads as TGTGCCAGCAGCTCCCCCGGTGGAAGCGGGAGCTCCTACGAGCAGTACTTC.

The J gene is TRBJ1-1, the V gene TRBV29-1, with no clear D. With 4 bases removed from V and 3 bases from J, the gap between germline ends came to 9 bases. Germline loops: CDR1 SQVTM, CDR2 ANQGSEA. The CDR3 is 12 amino acids. CDR3 sequence reads: CSVAAGYTEAFF. CDR3 DNA: TGCAGCGTTGCCGCGGGGTACACTGAAGCTTTCTTT.

The CDR3 region has the DNA TGTGCCAGCAGCTTAGCGGGAGGACCCTACGAGCAGTACTTC. Translation: CASSLAGGPYEQYF. The V gene is TRBV7-8, the J gene TRBJ2-7; D is perhaps TRBD2 (6 bases). This CDR3 comprises 14 residues. Germline CDR1 reads SGHVS; CDR2 reads FQNEAQ. V was trimmed by 0 bases and J by 2 bases, leaving 8 bases between them.

This clone came up many times. V is TRBV5-4 and J is TRBJ2-7; TRBD2 agrees at 8 bases. Germline V lookup: CDR1 SGHNT, CDR2 YYREEE (reference sequence). V lost 4 bases to trimming and J lost 3 bases; unmatched junction nucleotides: 9. This CDR3 spans 15 amino acids. In nucleotides, the CDR3 is TGTGCCAGCAGCCCTATGGCTACTAGCGGCTACGAGCAGTACTTC. Protein product: CASSPMATSGYEQYF.

This clone was seen only a few times. This chain uses TRBV30 with TRBJ2-7, with TRBD2 matching 8 bases. Trimming removed 3 bases from V and 6 bases from J; junction bases left unmatched: 7. The CDR3 sequence is 13 residues long. Germline V gene sequence: CDR1 GTSNPN, CDR2 SVGIG (reference sequence). The CDR3 bases are TGTGCCTGGAGCCGAGCGGGAGCTGGCGAGCAGTACTTC. Its translation: CAWSRAGAGEQYF.

This clone was counted only a few times. The J gene is TRBJ1-1, the V gene TRBV30; D might be TRBD1 (5 bases). The germline gives CDR1 GTSNPN, CDR2 SVGIG (reference sequence). V was shortened by 0 bases and J by 4 bases, with 12 bases between the two germline ends. This CDR3 comprises 14 residues. The chain's CDR3 is CAWSVSQGGTEAFF. The CDR3 bases are TGTGCCTGGAGTGTATCCCAGGGCGGCACTGAAGCTTTCTTT.

The chain is built from TRBV29-1 and TRBJ1-1; 8 bases match TRBD1. The CDR3 runs 16 residues. V lost 0 bases and J lost 5; bases outside the gene matches: 11. Germline CDR1 SQVTM, CDR2 ANQGSEA. CDR3 protein: CSVEEGYGQGATEAFF. The CDR3 DNA reads as TGCAGCGTTGAAGAGGGCTATGGACAGGGCGCAACTGAAGCTTTCTTT.

This chain uses TRBV2 with TRBJ2-1; TRBD2 matches 12 bases. Germline V gene data show CDR1 as SNHLY and CDR2 as FYNNEI. This CDR3 has 14 amino acids. With V trimmed by 5 bases and J by 6 bases, 2 bases remained unmatched. The CDR3 DNA reads TGTGCCAGCAGTACTAGCGGGAGGCTCAATGAGCAGTTCTTC. Amino acid sequence: CASSTSGRLNEQFF. Variable domain in full (rest from reference TRBV2 and TRBJ2-1): EPEVTQTPSHQVTQMGQEVILRCVPISNHLYFYWYRQILGQKVEFLVSFYNNEISEKSEIFDDQFSVERPDGSNFTLKIRSTKLEDSAMYFCASSTSGRLNEQFFGPGTRLTVL.

Details on this clone: At one end, the junction sequence differs from germline, possibly due to a read error. The chain employs TRBV20-1 and TRBJ1-2; D is possibly TRBD1 (6 bases). From germline, CDR1 is DFQATT and CDR2 SNEGSKA (reference sequence). This CDR3 is built from 11 residues. The CDR3: CSARPGGRMHF. The CDR3, as DNA: TGCAGTGCCCGACCCGGGGGGCGTATGCATTTC.

This clone was seen only a few times. The chain has TRBV7-9 and TRBJ2-7; TRBD1 might be the D (5 bases). The CDR3 is 14 amino acids. The V and J ends lost 1 base and 6 bases respectively, with 13 bases between them. CDR1 is SEHNR, CDR2 FQNEAQ, per germline (reference sequence). The CDR3 DNA reads as TGTGCCAGCAGCTTAGGACAGTACCCTGCCGAGCAGTACTTC. Its protein product is CASSLGQYPAEQYF. Together with reference TRBV7-9 and TRBJ2-7, the CDR3 gives the full variable domain: DTGVSQNPRHKITKRGQNVTFRCDPISEHNRLYWYRQTLGQGPEFLTYFQNEAQLEKSRLLSDRFSAERPKGSFSTLEIQRTEQGDSAMYLCASSLGQYPAEQYFGPGTRLTVT.

This chain uses TRBV28 with TRBJ1-5; 7 bases match TRBD1. The germline gives CDR1 MDHEN, CDR2 SYDVKM. This CDR3 contains 14 residues. The ends lost 8 bases at V and 5 bases at J; junction bases unmatched: 9. CDR3 DNA: TGTGCCAGCTCTTCGGGAGGGGGCCATCAGCCCCAGCATTTT. This sequence encodes CASSSGGGHQPQHF.

In this sample, this clone turned up a few times. The chain is built from TRBV18 and TRBJ2-3; 11 bases agree with TRBD2. The V gene's germline CDR1 is KGHSH and CDR2 LQKENI. The CDR3 loop spans 14 amino acids. The V gene end was trimmed by 2 bases and the J gene end by 8 bases; junction bases not matched to a gene: 3. The CDR3 loop is CASSPTSGRGTQYF. The CDR3 DNA follows: TGTGCCAGCTCACCAACTAGCGGGAGAGGTACGCAGTATTTT.